This is a list of T cell receptor beta chains from one sample in a study of blood T cell repertoires in COVID-19. Assay used: immunoSEQ multiplex PCR; TCRdb lists only in-frame clones, some missing. The data contain roughly 70,000 clones, about 80% of them seen just once; the ten biggest clones take up around 4.3%. The sequenced sample was peripheral blood. Receptor source: a woman aged 60-70 years with acute or convalescent COVID-19. Each CDR3 is given with its conserved first and last residue. D genes are given only for firm matches. Rows may omit the clone size; those that give it use once, few, many or a size class.

v_gene: TRBV5-1
d_gene: TRBD1
j_gene: TRBJ1-6
abundance: .
CDR3aa: CASRQEGANNSPLHF
CDR3nt: TGCGCCAGCAGGCAAGAGGGGGCGAATAATTCACCCCTCCACTTT

v_gene: TRBV9
d_gene: TRBD1
j_gene: TRBJ2-3
abundance: .
CDR3aa: CASSPRQGTDTQYF
CDR3nt: TGTGCCAGCAGCCCCCGACAGGGGACAGATACGCAGTATTTT

v_gene: TRBV30
d_gene: TRBD1
j_gene: TRBJ1-4
abundance: .
CDR3aa: CAWSGGQGHEKLFF
CDR3nt: TGTGCCTGGAGTGGTGGACAGGGGCACGAAAAACTGTTTTTT

v_gene: TRBV27
d_gene: TRBD1
j_gene: TRBJ2-3
abundance: .
CDR3aa: CASSTGGGADTQYF
CDR3nt: TGTGCCAGCAGTACAGGGGGAGGCGCAGATACGCAGTATTTT

v_gene: TRBV30
d_gene: .
j_gene: TRBJ2-2
abundance: .
CDR3aa: CAWSVGGSGELFF
CDR3nt: TGTGCCTGGAGTGTAGGGGGATCCGGGGAGCTGTTTTTT

v_gene: TRBV13
d_gene: TRBD2
j_gene: TRBJ2-1
abundance: .
CDR3aa: CASSPQTSDNEQFF
CDR3nt: TGTGCCAGCAGCCCCCAGACTAGCGACAATGAGCAGTTCTTC

v_gene: TRBV2
d_gene: .
j_gene: TRBJ1-1
abundance: once
CDR3aa: CATTREPRDTEAFF
CDR3nt: TGTGCCACCACCAGGGAACCTAGGGACACTGAAGCTTTCTTT

v_gene: TRBV6-1
d_gene: .
j_gene: TRBJ1-2
abundance: .
CDR3aa: CASSEAASAGGGYTF
CDR3nt: TGTGCCAGCAGTGAAGCGGCCTCTGCGGGAGGTGGCTACACCTTC

v_gene: TRBV27
d_gene: TRBD1
j_gene: TRBJ1-1
abundance: once
CDR3aa: CASSSRDRLEAFF
CDR3nt: TGTGCCAGCAGTTCTAGGGACAGACTAGAAGCTTTCTTT

v_gene: TRBV24-1
d_gene: .
j_gene: TRBJ1-4
abundance: .
CDR3aa: CATSDVRDGGEKLFF
CDR3nt: TGTGCCACCAGTGATGTGCGGGATGGGGGTGAAAAACTGTTTTTT

v_gene: TRBV4-2
d_gene: .
j_gene: TRBJ2-4
abundance: .
CDR3aa: CASSQDPLGGTAKNIQYF
CDR3nt: TGTGCCAGCAGCCAAGATCCCCTCGGAGGGACGGCCAAAAACATTCAGTACTTC

v_gene: TRBV7-2
d_gene: TRBD1
j_gene: TRBJ1-5
abundance: .
CDR3aa: CASSQTTGVGQPQHF
CDR3nt: TGTGCCAGCAGCCAAACTACAGGGGTAGGACAGCCCCAGCATTTT

v_gene: TRBV14
d_gene: TRBD1
j_gene: TRBJ1-1
abundance: .
CDR3aa: CASSHRGGTGGTEAFF
CDR3nt: TGTGCCAGCAGCCACAGGGGTGGGACAGGGGGCACTGAAGCTTTCTTT

v_gene: TRBV7-3
d_gene: .
j_gene: TRBJ2-1
abundance: .
CDR3aa: CASNHGPGLYNEQFF
CDR3nt: TGTGCCAGCAACCATGGCCCAGGATTATACAATGAGCAGTTCTTC

v_gene: TRBV10-3
d_gene: TRBD1
j_gene: TRBJ2-2
abundance: .
CDR3aa: CAIKGTGGSGELFF
CDR3nt: TGTGCCATCAAAGGGACAGGGGGAAGTGGGGAGCTGTTTTTT

v_gene: TRBV7-2
d_gene: TRBD2
j_gene: TRBJ2-7
abundance: .
CDR3aa: CASSLSGGVSSYEQYF
CDR3nt: TGTGCCAGCAGCTTAAGCGGGGGGGTTAGCTCCTACGAGCAGTACTTC

v_gene: TRBV9
d_gene: .
j_gene: TRBJ2-3
abundance: .
CDR3aa: CASSGAAHSSTDTQYF
CDR3nt: TGTGCCAGCAGCGGGGCAGCACATTCTAGCACAGATACGCAGTATTTT

v_gene: TRBV29-1
d_gene: .
j_gene: TRBJ2-2
abundance: few
CDR3aa: CSVHRATGELFF
CDR3nt: TGCAGCGTCCACAGGGCTACCGGGGAGCTGTTTTTT

v_gene: TRBV9
d_gene: TRBD1
j_gene: TRBJ2-1
abundance: .
CDR3aa: CASSVGGQVYNEQFF
CDR3nt: TGTGCCAGCAGCGTAGGCGGACAGGTCTACAATGAGCAGTTCTTC

v_gene: TRBV19
d_gene: TRBD1
j_gene: TRBJ2-2
abundance: few
CDR3aa: CASTPDRGRGDTGELFF
CDR3nt: TGTGCCAGTACTCCGGACAGGGGACGCGGGGACACCGGGGAGCTGTTTTTT

v_gene: TRBV6-4
d_gene: TRBD1
j_gene: TRBJ2-1
abundance: .
CDR3aa: CASRETGSSYNEQFF
CDR3nt: TGTGCCAGCAGAGAGACAGGGAGCTCCTACAATGAGCAGTTCTTC

v_gene: TRBV5-4
d_gene: .
j_gene: TRBJ2-1
abundance: .
CDR3aa: CASARSGPSSYNEQFF
CDR3nt: TGTGCCAGCGCAAGGAGCGGACCAAGCTCCTACAATGAGCAGTTCTTC

v_gene: TRBV12-5
d_gene: .
j_gene: TRBJ1-1
abundance: .
CDR3aa: CASGLLTHGTEAFF
CDR3nt: TGTGCTAGTGGTTTGTTGACTCACGGGACTGAAGCTTTCTTT

v_gene: TRBV9
d_gene: .
j_gene: TRBJ1-4
abundance: .
CDR3aa: CASSVAPGDDEKLFF
CDR3nt: TGTGCCAGCAGCGTAGCCCCAGGTGACGATGAAAAACTGTTTTTT

v_gene: TRBV6-2/TRBV6-3
d_gene: .
j_gene: TRBJ1-1
abundance: .
CDR3aa: CASSSRADRNTEAFF
CDR3nt: TGTGCCAGCAGTTCGAGAGCGGACAGGAACACTGAAGCTTTCTTT

v_gene: TRBV19
d_gene: TRBD2
j_gene: TRBJ2-2
abundance: .
CDR3aa: CASSTPGLATGELFF
CDR3nt: TGTGCCAGTAGTACACCGGGACTAGCGACCGGGGAGCTGTTTTTT

v_gene: TRBV9
d_gene: .
j_gene: TRBJ1-1
abundance: .
CDR3aa: CASSVGQGIRTEAFF
CDR3nt: TGTGCCAGCAGCGTAGGCCAGGGGATTAGGACTGAAGCTTTCTTT

v_gene: TRBV15
d_gene: .
j_gene: TRBJ1-5
abundance: few
CDR3aa: CATSIGTLPNQPQHF
CDR3nt: TGTGCCACCAGCATAGGGACTCTCCCTAATCAGCCCCAGCATTTT

v_gene: TRBV6-5
d_gene: .
j_gene: TRBJ1-1
abundance: .
CDR3aa: CASRTRQNMNTEAFF
CDR3nt: TGTGCCAGCAGGACCCGACAGAACATGAACACTGAAGCTTTCTTT

v_gene: TRBV3-1/TRBV3-2
d_gene: TRBD1
j_gene: TRBJ1-2
abundance: .
CDR3aa: CASTRGQSLAYGYTF
CDR3nt: TGTGCCAGCACGCGGGGACAGTCCCTGGCCTATGGCTACACCTTC